The next 31 T cell receptor beta chains were all read from a single sample in a study of identifying expanded T cells in peripheral blood. Using immunoSEQ multiplex PCR, the repertoire was profiled, and TCRdb retains in-frame clones only, with some absent. The data hold about 100,000 clones, with about 88% observed a single time. Sequencing input: blood. These receptors all stem from a person between 18 and 75 years old in good health.

J is TRBJ2-3 and V is TRBV9; no reliable D call. This CDR3 is 13 amino acids long. The germline V gene encodes CDR1 SGDLS and CDR2 YYNGEE. V was trimmed by 5 bases and J by 2 bases, leaving 9 bases between them. CDR3 residues: CASSFSFTDTQYF. CDR3 in DNA: TGTGCCAGCAGTTTCTCTTTCACAGATACGCAGTATTTT.

This chain connects TRBV6-5 to TRBJ2-3; D unresolved. Trimming cost V 0 bases and J 5 bases, with 6 bases left between them. The germline CDR1 and CDR2 sequences are MNHEY and SVGAGI. The CDR3 runs 13 residues. The CDR3 here is CASSYSAEDTQYF. The CDR3 bases are TGTGCCAGCAGTTACTCGGCGGAAGATACGCAGTATTTT.

The V and J genes are TRBV6-5 and TRBJ2-5; D not certain. CDR3 size: 15 residues. V was pared by 0 bases and J by 5 bases, with 13 bases between. CDR1 and CDR2 (germline): MNHEY, SVGAGI. The chain's CDR3 is CASSYSLAALETQYF. The CDR3 coding sequence is TGTGCCAGCAGTTACTCCCTTGCCGCTCTGGAGACCCAGTACTTC.

The CDR3 region is CATSRVTLRTGIYNEQFF. In DNA, the CDR3 is TGTGCCACCAGCAGAGTTACTCTCCGGACGGGCATATACAATGAGCAGTTCTTC. V and J are TRBV15 and TRBJ2-1; the D is unclear. Germline V gene data show CDR1 as LNHNV and CDR2 as YYDKDF (reference sequence). Trimming took 1 base from V and 4 from J, leaving 20 bases between them. CDR3 length: 18 amino acids.

The chain joins TRBV14 to TRBJ2-7; D uncertain. Germline V gene sequence: CDR1 SGHDN, CDR2 FVKESK. V lost 3 bases, J lost 1 base, and 10 bases lay in between. There are 14 residues in the CDR3. As DNA, the CDR3 is TGTGCCAGCAGCCAGAAGAGGAATTCCTACGAGCAGTACTTC. It specifies CASSQKRNSYEQYF.

The V call is TRBV30, the J call TRBJ2-3; the D is unclear. This CDR3 is built from 14 residues. V was clipped by 0 bases and J by 2 bases, with 9 bases between them. The germline V gene has CDR1 GTSNPN and CDR2 SVGIG (reference sequence). The CDR3 DNA follows: TGTGCCTGGAGTGTATCCTGGATCACAGATACGCAGTATTTT. It specifies CAWSVSWITDTQYF.

The chain has TRBV6-4 and TRBJ2-3; D unresolved. The CDR3 totals 13 residues. V was pared by 3 bases and J by 0 bases, with 4 bases between. The germline gives CDR1 MRHNA, CDR2 SNTAGT. In DNA, the CDR3 is TGTGCCAGCAGTGATGCTAGCACAGATACGCAGTATTTT. Amino acid sequence: CASSDASTDTQYF.

The chain is built from TRBV27 and TRBJ1-1; TRBD1 matches at 7 bases. In germline, CDR1 is MNHEY, CDR2 SMNVEV (reference sequence). This CDR3 contains 14 residues. V gave up 2 bases and J gave up 4 bases; unmatched junction bases: 4. For the CDR3, the DNA is TGTGCCAGCAGTTTACTCCCAGGGGGCACTGAAGCTTTCTTT. The encoded protein is CASSLLPGGTEAFF.

The CDR3 sequence: CASSEATEAEKLFF. CDR3 DNA: TGTGCCAGCAGTGAGGCCACGGAGGCTGAAAAACTGTTTTTT. V gene TRBV6-1 combines with J gene TRBJ1-4; D remains unclear. In germline, CDR1 is MNHNS, CDR2 SASEGT. The CDR3 contains 14 residues. V was clipped by 3 bases and J by 7 bases, with 12 bases between them.

The rearrangement uses TRBV5-1 and TRBJ1-1; 10 positions match TRBD1. The germline gives CDR1 SGHRS, CDR2 YFSETQ. V lost 0 bases and J lost 5; bases outside the gene matches: 4. CDR3 length equals 15 residues. The CDR3: CASSLGGDRGTEAFF. CDR3 sequence (DNA): TGCGCCAGCAGCTTGGGTGGGGACAGGGGAACTGAAGCTTTCTTT.

The chain recombines TRBV7-2 with TRBJ2-7; D unclear. The CDR3 spans 14 residues. CDR1 is SGHTA, CDR2 FQGNSA, per germline. Trimming took off 5 bases at V and 3 bases at J, with 14 bases between the two ends. In DNA form, the CDR3 reads TGTGCCAGCAGCCAAGATCTAGGCTTCTACGAGCAGTACTTC. Encoded protein: CASSQDLGFYEQYF.

The chain uses TRBV9 and TRBJ1-6; D ambiguous. This CDR3 has 13 amino acids. Per the germline V gene, CDR1 is SGDLS and CDR2 is YYNGEE. Trimming cost V 1 base and J 6 bases, with 5 bases left between them. CDR3 residues: CASSVYLNSPLHF. For the CDR3, the DNA is TGTGCCAGCAGCGTATACCTTAATTCACCCCTCCACTTT. The variable domain in full, completed from reference TRBV9 and TRBJ1-6, reads DSGVTQTPKHLITATGQRVTLRCSPRSGDLSVYWYQQSLDQGLQFLIQYYNGEERAKGNILERFSAQQFPDLHSELNLSSLELGDSALYFCASSVYLNSPLHFGNGTRLTVT.

The rearrangement uses TRBV21-1 and TRBJ1-4; the table assigns TRBD1, which was not confirmed against the DNA. TRBV21-1 is assigned pseudogene status. The CDR3 sequence is 17 residues long. This chain's CDR3 is CASRNTAGTEDNEKLFF. For the CDR3, the DNA is TGTGCCAGCAGGAACACGGCCGGGACAGAGGATAATGAAAAACTGTTTTTT.

This clone turned up a few times. The chain joins TRBV2 to TRBJ2-2; D gene unclear. Germline V gene sequence: CDR1 SNHLY, CDR2 FYNNEI. This CDR3 has 11 residues. The germline V and J ends were trimmed by 0 bases and 9 bases, with 2 bases remaining between them. The CDR3 sequence is CASSEAWELFF. Here the CDR3 DNA reads TGTGCCAGCAGTGAAGCGTGGGAGCTGTTTTTT.

The genes are TRBV6-1 and TRBJ1-1; the D is unclear. In germline, CDR1 is MNHNS, CDR2 SASEGT. Trimming shortened V by 5 bases and J by 3 bases, and 13 bases separated the two germline ends. CDR3 size: 14 residues. The DNA of the CDR3 is TGTGCCAGCAGTCCTGGACGGTCTTACACTGAAGCTTTCTTT. This gives the protein CASSPGRSYTEAFF.

J is TRBJ1-5 and V is TRBV2; 7 bases match TRBD1. The CDR3 consists of 14 residues. Germline CDR1 and CDR2: SNHLY and FYNNEI. Germline trimming cut 4 bases from V and 6 bases from J; bases unmatched to any gene: 6. The CDR3 DNA reads TGTGCCAGCAGTGGGCAGGGGGGCGGTCAGCCCCAGCATTTT. It translates to CASSGQGGGQPQHF.

CDR3 coding DNA: TGTGCCAGACTGATCGCAGGGTCTCGGGAAAAACTGTTTTTT. Its protein product is CARLIAGSREKLFF. The chain carries TRBV28 and TRBJ1-4; D may be TRBD1 (5 bases). V shed 9 bases and J shed 8 bases, with 19 bases lying between them. The CDR3 has 14 amino acids. Germline-derived CDR1 and CDR2 are MDHEN and SYDVKM.

The chain combines TRBV29-1 with TRBJ2-7, with D possibly TRBD1 on 6 matching bases. Germline lookup yields CDR1 SQVTM and CDR2 ANQGSEA. The CDR3 runs to 11 residues. Trimming left V 5 bases short and J 5 bases short, with 10 bases between. CDR3 sequence (DNA): TGCAGCGTTCACAGGGTCCACGAGCAGTACTTC. It specifies CSVHRVHEQYF.

The chain joins TRBV7-9 to TRBJ1-6; TRBD1 agrees at 10 bases. The CDR3 runs 15 residues. With V trimmed by 3 bases and J by 6 bases, 2 bases remained unmatched. Per the germline V gene, CDR1 is SEHNR and CDR2 is FQNEAQ (reference sequence). The CDR3 DNA reads as TGTGCCAGCAGCTTTGGACAGGGGGGTAATTCACCCCTCCACTTT. Its protein is CASSFGQGGNSPLHF.

The V and J genes are TRBV10-3 and TRBJ1-1; tentatively, D is TRBD1 (6 bases). Trimming took 11 bases from V and 5 from J, leaving 15 bases between them. CDR1 ENHRY and CDR2 SYGVKD come from the germline V gene. The CDR3 is 12 amino acids. CDR3 region: CAAGGGETEAFF. CDR3 bases: TGTGCCGCCGGAGGGGGAGAGACTGAAGCTTTCTTT.

The chain recombines TRBV7-2 with TRBJ2-7, with a possible D match to TRBD1 (5 bases). V gave up 5 bases and J gave up 2 bases, with 16 bases separating them. Germline-derived CDR1 and CDR2 are SGHTA and FQGNSA. This CDR3 comprises 15 residues. The CDR3 region has the DNA TGTGCCAGCAGCCCCGACTGGGGCAACCCCTACGAGCAGTACTTC. Translated: CASSPDWGNPYEQYF.

V and J are TRBV19 and TRBJ2-1; TRBD2 might be the D (6 bases). Germline V lookup: CDR1 LNHDA, CDR2 SQIVND (reference sequence). The V end was cut by 2 bases, the J end by 6 bases, with 14 bases between. The CDR3 contains 15 residues. The CDR3 bases are TGTGCCAGTAGTATATCACACGGGGGAAGCAATGAGCAGTTCTTC. This sequence encodes CASSISHGGSNEQFF.

The chain has TRBV5-1 and TRBJ2-7; D might be TRBD1 or TRBD2, each matching 6 bases. CDR3 length: 15 residues. Germline loops: CDR1 SGHRS, CDR2 YFSETQ. V lost 4 bases, J lost 0 bases, and 14 bases lay in between. The CDR3 region is CASSQGGTISYEQYF. The CDR3 DNA reads TGCGCCAGCAGCCAAGGGGGGACAATCTCCTACGAGCAGTACTTC. Combining the CDR3 with reference TRBV5-1 and TRBJ2-7 gives the whole variable domain KAGVTQTPRYLIKTRGQQVTLSCSPISGHRSVSWYQQTPGQGLQFLFEYFSETQRNKGNFPGRFSGRQFSNSRSEMNVSTLELGDSALYLCASSQGGTISYEQYFGPGTRLTVT.

The rearrangement links TRBV5-5 to TRBJ2-5, with 7 positions matching TRBD2. The CDR3 totals 15 residues. Germline V gene lookup returns CDR1 SGHKS and CDR2 YYEKEE (reference sequence). V lost 5 bases and J lost 3; bases outside the gene matches: 10. The CDR3 nucleotides are TGTGCCAGCAGTCTGGACGGGGGGTGGAAAGAGACCCAGTACTTC. This gives the protein CASSLDGGWKETQYF.

The chain uses TRBV5-1 and TRBJ1-1, with TRBD1 matching over 11 bases. Germline CDR1 and CDR2: SGHRS and YFSETQ. V shed 4 bases, J shed 2 bases, and the junction held 7 bases outside the gene matches. This CDR3 contains 16 residues. This chain's CDR3 is CASSLDRGPLNTEAFF. In DNA, the CDR3 is TGCGCCAGCAGCCTGGACAGGGGGCCCCTTAACACTGAAGCTTTCTTT.

The CDR3 nucleotides read TGTGCCAGCAGCTTAATTGACGGGGTACCCGATCAGCCCCAGCATTTT. Protein sequence: CASSLIDGVPDQPQHF. The chain combines TRBV7-3 with TRBJ1-5; D is unclear. Germline V lookup: CDR1 SGHTA, CDR2 FQGTGA. This CDR3 has 16 residues. Trimming cost V 1 base and J 5 bases, with 15 bases left between them.

This clone was recorded a few times. This rearrangement joins TRBV19 to TRBJ1-5; no clear D gene. V was trimmed by 6 bases and J by 1 base, leaving 16 bases between them. There are 16 residues in the CDR3. Germline V gives CDR1 LNHDA, CDR2 SQIVND (reference sequence). CDR3 coding DNA: TGTGCCAGTAGGCCCCAATCGTCTCGGAGCAATCAGCCCCAGCATTTT. Its translation: CASRPQSSRSNQPQHF.

The CDR3 DNA reads as TGTGCCAGCTCACCACCCCTTTGGGGTAGCGGGGGGCACCAAGAGACCCAGTACTTC. It yields the protein CASSPPLWGSGGHQETQYF. The rearrangement uses TRBV18 and TRBJ2-5, with 10 bases matching TRBD2. V gave up 0 bases and J gave up 0 bases; unmatched junction bases: 10. This CDR3 has 19 residues. Germline V CDR1 and CDR2: KGHSH, LQKENI.

The V gene is TRBV28, the J gene TRBJ2-4; 7 positions match TRBD2. After removal of 1 base from V and 0 bases from J, the junction contained 6 bases not matched to a gene. There are 17 residues in the CDR3. The V gene's germline CDR1 is MDHEN and CDR2 SYDVKM. CDR3 loop: CASSLFGGGLAKNIQYF. CDR3 coding DNA: TGTGCCAGCAGTTTATTCGGGGGAGGGCTAGCCAAAAACATTCAGTACTTC.

This clone appeared a single time. The chain employs TRBV28 and TRBJ1-1; D perhaps matches TRBD1 (6 bases). V gave up 3 bases and J gave up 5 bases, with 13 bases separating them. CDR3 length: 14 amino acids. Germline CDR1 reads MDHEN; CDR2 reads SYDVKM. The CDR3 nucleotides read TGTGCCAGCAGTTTCACAGCAGGGGTTACTGAAGCTTTCTTT. It is translated as CASSFTAGVTEAFF.

The V and J genes are TRBV7-8 and TRBJ2-1, with D maybe TRBD1 (5 bases). The CDR3 runs to 13 residues. V was shortened by 4 bases and J by 7 bases, with 11 bases between the two germline ends. CDR1 SGHVS and CDR2 FQNEAQ come from the germline V gene. The CDR3 loop reads CASSYTAGNEQFF. In DNA form, the CDR3 reads TGTGCCAGCAGCTACACTGCAGGGAATGAGCAGTTCTTC. The full variable domain, with the rest looked up from reference TRBV7-8 and TRBJ2-1, is GAGVSQSPRYKVAKRGQDVALRCDPISGHVSLFWYQQALGQGPEFLTYFQNEAQLDKSGLPSDRFFAERPEGSVSTLKIQRTQQEDSAVYLCASSYTAGNEQFFGPGTRLTVL.